This T cell receptor (beta chain) emerged from a study of vaccination and CD4 T cells after COVID-19. On this clonotype: Its antigen remains unknown.

The CDR3 runs to 13 residues. The germline V gene encodes CDR1 KGHSH and CDR2 LQKENI. V shed 2 bases and J shed 5 bases, with 6 bases lying between them. Oncomine TCR Beta short-read sequencing was applied to DNA from cultured CD4+ T cells. A single record per CDR3 protein comes from TCRdb applying MiXCR to the PCR reads. The top ten clones hold roughly 18% of a sample with 13,000 or so distinct CDR3 sequences, nearly 60% of them seen once. Treatment reported: roughly 10-day PBMC culture with coronavirus spike peptide pools or control peptides (ViraFEST assay). The origin of this receptor is a human donor with COVID-19. This chain links TRBV18 with TRBJ2-2; D not resolved. Material: cultured CD4+ T cells from blood, obtained after SARS-CoV-2 vaccination. The CDR3 DNA reads as TGTGCCAGCTCACCAATGCAGACCGGGGAGCTGTTTTTT. Protein: CASSPMQTGELFF.